This entry lists 6 T cell receptor beta chains sequenced from one sample in a study of blood T cell repertoires in COVID-19. This table comes from immunoSEQ multiplex PCR, and its TCRdb copy is limited to in-frame clones, with some not included. Of 75,000 to 100,000 clones in the sample, about 84% were seen once. Sequencing was performed on peripheral blood. These receptors were taken from a man between 60 and 75 years old with acute or convalescent COVID-19.

V and J are TRBV9 and TRBJ2-1; 7 bases fit TRBD1. This CDR3 comprises 15 residues. With V trimmed by 2 bases and J by 4 bases, 6 bases remained unmatched. Germline V CDR1 and CDR2: SGDLS, YYNGEE. The CDR3 loop reads CASSVHRGFYNEQFF. CDR3 in DNA: TGTGCCAGCAGCGTGCACAGGGGTTTTTACAATGAGCAGTTCTTC.

This chain links TRBV27 with TRBJ2-3, with D possibly TRBD1 on 6 matching bases. Trimming left V 4 bases short and J 2 bases short, with 10 bases between. Germline V gene data show CDR1 as MNHEY and CDR2 as SMNVEV (reference sequence). The CDR3 is 14 residues long. The CDR3 reads CASSWNRVTDTQYF. The CDR3 bases are TGTGCCAGCAGTTGGAACAGGGTCACAGATACGCAGTATTTT.

The genes are TRBV14 and TRBJ2-5, with 10 nucleotides matching TRBD1. The CDR3 is 16 amino acids. The V segment lost 4 bases and the J segment 5 bases; nucleotides outside the gene matches: 10. The germline gives CDR1 SGHDN, CDR2 FVKESK. The CDR3 is CASSRRTGGGWETQYF. DNA of the CDR3: TGTGCCAGCAGCCGTCGGACAGGGGGTGGATGGGAGACCCAGTACTTC.

J is TRBJ2-3 and V is TRBV7-3; D is ambiguous. The CDR3 runs to 13 residues. Between the trimmed V and J ends, which lost 1 base and 4 bases, there was a span of 6 bases. Germline V gives CDR1 SGHTA, CDR2 FQGTGA. Here the CDR3 reads CASSLMASDTQYF. The CDR3, as DNA: TGTGCCAGCAGCTTAATGGCTTCAGATACGCAGTATTTT.

The rearrangement links TRBV29-1 to TRBJ1-2, with D perhaps matching TRBD1 (6 bases). Per germline, CDR1 SQVTM and CDR2 ANQGSEA. The CDR3 has 14 amino acids. The V gene lost 2 bases and the J gene lost 6 bases, with 16 bases spanning the gap. The CDR3 region is CSVELFRDTHGYTF. In nucleotides, the CDR3 is TGCAGCGTTGAACTTTTCAGGGACACTCATGGCTACACCTTC. The full variable domain, in which reference TRBV29-1 and TRBJ1-2 provide the parts outside the CDR3, is SAVISQKPSRDICQRGTSLTIQCQVDSQVTMMFWYRQQPGQSLTLIATANQGSEATYESGFVIDKFPISRPNLTFSTLTVSNMSPEDSSIYLCSVELFRDTHGYTFGSGTRLTVV.

The sample holds many counts of this clone. The chain recombines TRBV19 with TRBJ2-5, with a tentative D call TRBD2 (5 bases). Germline loops: CDR1 LNHDA, CDR2 SQIVND (reference sequence). The CDR3 is made up of 14 amino acids. V lost 3 bases and J 4 bases, leaving 12 bases between the germline ends. Written as DNA, the CDR3 is TGTGCCAGTAGTATGTCGGGGAATGGAGAGACCCAGTACTTC. Its protein is CASSMSGNGETQYF.